The clone carrying this T cell receptor (beta chain) turned up a few times. All exposed participants met a person with COVID-19 within 2 weeks before entering the study. This specimen belongs to a study of blood T cell repertoires in COVID-19. The overall study: Samples came from the United States, Italy and Spain, spanning acute and convalescent COVID-19.

CDR1 is SGDLS and CDR2 is YYNGEE in the germline V gene. V lost 4 bases, J lost 6 bases, and 6 bases stayed unmatched. The CDR3 length is 13 residues. Profiling relied on immunoSEQ multiplex PCR, and the TCRdb table lists in-frame clones only, not all of them. The data contain roughly 220,000 clones, nearly 90% of them singletons. What was sequenced was PBMCs or T cells enriched from blood (not recorded which). This clonotype was obtained from a man aged 30 to 45 who had been exposed to COVID-19. V is TRBV9 and J is TRBJ2-7, with 8 bases lining up with TRBD1. This chain's CDR3 is CASSPRTGPEQYF. The CDR3 bases are TGTGCCAGCAGCCCCCGGACAGGGCCCGAGCAGTACTTC. Together with reference TRBV9 and TRBJ2-7, the CDR3 gives the full variable domain: DSGVTQTPKHLITATGQRVTLRCSPRSGDLSVYWYQQSLDQGLQFLIQYYNGEERAKGNILERFSAQQFPDLHSELNLSSLELGDSALYFCASSPRTGPEQYFGPGTRLTVT.